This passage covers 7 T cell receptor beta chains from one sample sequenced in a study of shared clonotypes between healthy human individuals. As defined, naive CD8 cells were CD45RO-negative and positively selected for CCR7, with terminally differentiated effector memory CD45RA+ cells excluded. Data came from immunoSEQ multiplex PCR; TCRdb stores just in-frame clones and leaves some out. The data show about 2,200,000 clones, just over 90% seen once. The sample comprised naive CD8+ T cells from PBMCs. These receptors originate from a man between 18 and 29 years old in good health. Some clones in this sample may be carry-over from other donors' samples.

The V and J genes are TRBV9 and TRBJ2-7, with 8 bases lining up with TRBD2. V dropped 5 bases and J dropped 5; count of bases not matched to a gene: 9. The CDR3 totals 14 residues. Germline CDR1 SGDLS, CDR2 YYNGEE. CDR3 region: CASSKSGSTDEQYF. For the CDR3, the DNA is TGTGCCAGCAGTAAGAGCGGGAGCACCGACGAGCAGTACTTC.

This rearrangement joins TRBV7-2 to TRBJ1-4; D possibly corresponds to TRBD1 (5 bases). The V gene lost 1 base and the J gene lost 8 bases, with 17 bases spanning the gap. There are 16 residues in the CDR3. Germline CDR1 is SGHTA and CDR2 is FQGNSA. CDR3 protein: CASSLGGEGWEEKLFF. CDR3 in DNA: TGTGCCAGCAGCTTAGGGGGCGAGGGTTGGGAAGAAAAACTGTTTTTT.

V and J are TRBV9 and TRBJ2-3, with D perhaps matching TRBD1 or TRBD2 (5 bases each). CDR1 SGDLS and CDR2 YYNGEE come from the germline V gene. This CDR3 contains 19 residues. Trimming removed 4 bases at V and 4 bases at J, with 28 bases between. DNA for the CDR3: TGTGCCAGCAGCAACTCACCGGGACGACGGGACCACCGATCAGATACGCAGTATTTT. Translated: CASSNSPGRRDHRSDTQYF.

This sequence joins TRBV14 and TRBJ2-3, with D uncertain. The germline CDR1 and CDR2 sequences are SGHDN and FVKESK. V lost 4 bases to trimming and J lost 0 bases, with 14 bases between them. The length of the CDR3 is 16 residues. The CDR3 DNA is TGTGCCAGCAGCCCCTCGGTGACTTCAAGCACAGATACGCAGTATTTT. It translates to CASSPSVTSSTDTQYF.

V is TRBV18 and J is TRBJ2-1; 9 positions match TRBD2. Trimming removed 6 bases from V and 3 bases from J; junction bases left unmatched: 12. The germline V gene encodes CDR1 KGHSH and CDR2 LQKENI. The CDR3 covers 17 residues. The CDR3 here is CASSSVAGGGNYNEQFF. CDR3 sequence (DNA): TGTGCCAGCTCGTCCGTGGCGGGAGGGGGGAACTACAATGAGCAGTTCTTC. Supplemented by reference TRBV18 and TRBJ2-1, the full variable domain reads NAGVMQNPRHLVRRRGQEARLRCSPMKGHSHVYWYRQLPEEGLKFMVYLQKENIIDESGMPKERFSAEFPKEGPSILRIQQVVRGDSAAYFCASSSVAGGGNYNEQFFGPGTRLTVL.

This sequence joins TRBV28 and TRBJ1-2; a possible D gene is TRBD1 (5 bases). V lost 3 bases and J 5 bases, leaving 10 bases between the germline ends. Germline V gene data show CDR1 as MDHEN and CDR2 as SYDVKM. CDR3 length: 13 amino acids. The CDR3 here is CASSLTTEYGYTF. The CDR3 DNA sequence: TGTGCCAGCAGTTTGACGACAGAATATGGCTACACCTTC.

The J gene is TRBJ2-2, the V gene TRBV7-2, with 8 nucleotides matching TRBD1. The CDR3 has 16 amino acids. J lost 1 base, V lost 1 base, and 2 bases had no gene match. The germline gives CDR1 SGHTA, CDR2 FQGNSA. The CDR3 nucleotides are TGTGCCAGCAGCTTAGGGACAGGGCTGAACACCGGGGAGCTGTTTTTT. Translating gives CASSLGTGLNTGELFF.